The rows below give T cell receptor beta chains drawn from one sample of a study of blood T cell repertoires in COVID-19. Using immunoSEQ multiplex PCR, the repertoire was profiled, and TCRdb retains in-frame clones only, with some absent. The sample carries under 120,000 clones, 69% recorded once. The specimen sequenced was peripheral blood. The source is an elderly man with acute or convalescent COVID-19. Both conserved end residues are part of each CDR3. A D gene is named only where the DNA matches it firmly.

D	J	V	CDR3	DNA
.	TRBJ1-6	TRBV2	CASSRDILILNSPLHF	TGTGCCAGCAGTAGAGACATCCTTATTCTTAATTCACCCCTCCACTTT
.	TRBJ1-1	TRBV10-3	CAIRPDSYNTEAFF	TGTGCCATCAGACCGGACAGCTATAACACTGAAGCTTTCTTT
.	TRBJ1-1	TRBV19	CASISTGNTEAFF	TGTGCCAGTATTTCGACAGGGAACACTGAAGCTTTCTTT
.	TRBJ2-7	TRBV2	CASRGRGNYEQYF	TGTGCCAGCAGAGGTCGGGGAAACTACGAGCAGTACTTC
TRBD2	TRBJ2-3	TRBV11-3	CASSSGTNTDTQYF	TGTGCCAGCAGCAGCGGGACGAACACAGATACGCAGTATTTT
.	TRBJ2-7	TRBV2	CASSERTARRTYEQYF	TGTGCCAGCAGTGAGCGGACAGCCAGACGGACCTACGAGCAGTACTTC
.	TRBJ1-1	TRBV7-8	CASSSHPGSVITEAFF	TGTGCCAGCAGCTCCCACCCCGGGTCGGTGATCACTGAAGCTTTCTTT
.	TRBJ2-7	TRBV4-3	CASSQDRGSIYEQYF	TGCGCCAGCAGCCAAGATCGGGGTTCCATCTACGAGCAGTACTTC
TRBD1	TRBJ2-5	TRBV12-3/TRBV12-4	CASRDRALETQYF	TGTGCCAGCAGAGACAGGGCTTTGGAGACCCAGTACTTC
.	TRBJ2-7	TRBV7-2	CASSLDGGSMYEQYF	TGTGCCAGCAGCTTAGACGGGGGTAGTATGTACGAGCAGTACTTC
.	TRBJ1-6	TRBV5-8	CASSLLVSYNSPLHF	TGTGCCAGCAGCTTGCTCGTCTCCTATAATTCACCCCTCCACTTT